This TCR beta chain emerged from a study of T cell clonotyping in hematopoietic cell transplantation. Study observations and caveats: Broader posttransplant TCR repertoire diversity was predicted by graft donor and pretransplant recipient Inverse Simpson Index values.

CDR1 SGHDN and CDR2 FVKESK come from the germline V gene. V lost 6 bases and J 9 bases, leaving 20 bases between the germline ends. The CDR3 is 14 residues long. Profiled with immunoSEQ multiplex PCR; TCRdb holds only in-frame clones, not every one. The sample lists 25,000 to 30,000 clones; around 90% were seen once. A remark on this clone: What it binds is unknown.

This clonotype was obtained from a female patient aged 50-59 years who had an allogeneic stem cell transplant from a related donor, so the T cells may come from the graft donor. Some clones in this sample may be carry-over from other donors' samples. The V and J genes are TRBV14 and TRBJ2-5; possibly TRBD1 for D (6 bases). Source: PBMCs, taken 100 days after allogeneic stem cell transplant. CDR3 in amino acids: CASRNSGQGPSQYF. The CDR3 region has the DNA TGTGCCAGCAGAAACTCGGGACAAGGGCCTTCCCAGTACTTC.